The rows below give T cell receptor beta chains drawn from one sample of a study of blood T cells in healthy people across ages. TCRdb reprocessed the 5' RACE reads via MiXCR and lists one record per CDR3 protein. This sample has some 1.6 million distinct CDR3 sequences, with roughly 30% found just once. Sequenced material: blood. The receptors come from a woman aged 25 to 45 in good health. The CDR3 runs from the conserved cysteine through the conserved F or W. Rows may omit the clone size; those that give it use once, few, many or a size class.

clone_size | v_call | cdr3_aa
- | TRBV7-9 | CASGPSGRVNEQFF
few | TRBV5-1 | CASSKTSGGAHEQFF
- | TRBV20-1 | CSAGIDSTDTQYF
- | TRBV7-9 | CASSLSQAGTSTNEKLFF
once | TRBV13 | CASSLGRGTAFAYEQYF
few | TRBV20-1 | CSAQPRDSRLYGYTF
- | TRBV4-1 | CASSQYSMGTGAGGETQYF
many | TRBV15 | CATSRDGNEQFF
few | TRBV5-6 | CASSLSPGTGGRSYNEQYF
- | TRBV20-1 | CSARSRDRGYEQYF
- | TRBV19 | CASSELAGDRPFYNEQFF
- | TRBV18 | CASSPGAGGPYNEQFF
- | TRBV20-1 | CSASSTGRVDSPLHF
- | TRBV4-2 | CASSQRTGGFVTTNEKLFF
few | TRBV29-1 | CSAARDPSRAEAFF
many | TRBV6-5 | CARRTSEKETQYF
- | TRBV7-9 | CASSSNRAGGRDNEQFF
- | TRBV5-4 | CASGEAGIPSTDTQYF
- | TRBV5-5 | CASSLDDRFYGYTF